Only a few counts were recorded for the clone carrying this T cell receptor beta chain. Antigen: not known. A much larger clone differs by one base, so this may be a read error. Then a second PCR, running roughly 7 to 11 cycles, was carried out with a sample-barcoded 5' primer and a J-beta primer mix. From the 5' RACE reads, TCRdb called clonotypes with MiXCR, one entry per CDR3 protein. This sample has hundreds of thousands of distinct CDR3 sequences, with about 28% found just once. Every donor provided around 10 milliliters of peripheral blood. The record originates from a study of blood T cells in healthy people across ages. Findings and limits, study-wide: Roughly linear age-related decline in beta diversity appeared, significant by age around 40. Among long-lived donors, naive CD4+ cells were more numerous and diversity higher than in aged donors. Possibly confounding the expanded clonotype changes was the fact that donor CMV status was unknown.

Material for sequencing was blood. The sequence was obtained from an elderly woman in good health.

In DNA form, the CDR3 reads TGCGCCAGCAGCCAAGGGAAGAATAATGATGAAAAACTGTTTTTT. Translated: CASSQGKNNDEKLFF. The rearrangement links TRBV5-1 to TRBJ1-4; D is undetermined. The V gene's germline CDR1 is SGHRS and CDR2 YFSETQ. CDR3 length: 15 amino acids. Deletions cut 4 bases from V and 6 bases from J, with 16 bases between.